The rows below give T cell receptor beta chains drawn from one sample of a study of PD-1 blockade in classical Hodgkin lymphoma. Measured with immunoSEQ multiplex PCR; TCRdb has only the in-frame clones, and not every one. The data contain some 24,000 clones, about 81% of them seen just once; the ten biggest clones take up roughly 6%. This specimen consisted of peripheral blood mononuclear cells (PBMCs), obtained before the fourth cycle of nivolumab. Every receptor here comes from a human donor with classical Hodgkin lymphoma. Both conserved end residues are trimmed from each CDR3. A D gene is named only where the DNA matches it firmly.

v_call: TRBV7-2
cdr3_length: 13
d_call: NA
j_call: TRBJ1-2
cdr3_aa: ASSLRSPRDYGYT

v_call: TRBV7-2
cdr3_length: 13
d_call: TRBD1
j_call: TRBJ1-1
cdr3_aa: ASSLQGQVNTEAF

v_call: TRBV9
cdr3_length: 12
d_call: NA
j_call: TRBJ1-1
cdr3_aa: ASSVSTANTEAF

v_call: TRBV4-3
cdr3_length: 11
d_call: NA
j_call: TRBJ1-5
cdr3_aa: ASSQEPYQPQH

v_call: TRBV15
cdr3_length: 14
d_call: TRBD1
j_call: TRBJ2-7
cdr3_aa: ATSRGGTGDSYEQY

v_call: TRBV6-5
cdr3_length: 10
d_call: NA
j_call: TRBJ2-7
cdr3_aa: ASSGLQYEQY

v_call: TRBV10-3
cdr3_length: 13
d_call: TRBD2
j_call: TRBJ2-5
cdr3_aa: AISLTSGSRETQY

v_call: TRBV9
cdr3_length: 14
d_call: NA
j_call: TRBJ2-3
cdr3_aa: ASSLGVEDRTDTQY

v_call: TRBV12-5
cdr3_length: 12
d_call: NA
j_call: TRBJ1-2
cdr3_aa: ASGLGSTQRGYT

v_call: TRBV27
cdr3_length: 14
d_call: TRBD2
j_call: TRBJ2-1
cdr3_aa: ASTSGLAGASHEQF

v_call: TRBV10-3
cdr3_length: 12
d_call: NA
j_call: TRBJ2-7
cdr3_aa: AISEGGKAYEQY

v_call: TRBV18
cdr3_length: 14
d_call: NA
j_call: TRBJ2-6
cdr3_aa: ASSGGQFSGANVLT

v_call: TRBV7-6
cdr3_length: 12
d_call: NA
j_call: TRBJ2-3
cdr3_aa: ASSSSLSTDTQY

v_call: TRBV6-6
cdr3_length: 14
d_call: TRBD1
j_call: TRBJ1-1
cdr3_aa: ASSYTRTGMNTEAF

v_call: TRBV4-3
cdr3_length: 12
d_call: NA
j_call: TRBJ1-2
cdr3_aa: ASSQAERVGGYT

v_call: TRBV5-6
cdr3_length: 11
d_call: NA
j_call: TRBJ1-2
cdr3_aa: ASSADLQGGYT

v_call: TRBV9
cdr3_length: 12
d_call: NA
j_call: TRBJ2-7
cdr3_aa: ASSRNRDWSEQY

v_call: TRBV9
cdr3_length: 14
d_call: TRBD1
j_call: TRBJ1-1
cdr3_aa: ASSATGTGRVTEAF

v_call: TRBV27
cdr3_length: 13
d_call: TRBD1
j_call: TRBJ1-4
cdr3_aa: ASSRGTGPNEKLF

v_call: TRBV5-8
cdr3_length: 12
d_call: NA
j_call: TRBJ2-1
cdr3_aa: ASSLGQGRDEQF

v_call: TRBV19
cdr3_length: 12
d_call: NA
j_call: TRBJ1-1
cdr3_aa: ASSIGYRNTEAF

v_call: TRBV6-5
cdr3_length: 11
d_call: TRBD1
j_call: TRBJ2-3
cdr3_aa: ASSYSRGNTQY

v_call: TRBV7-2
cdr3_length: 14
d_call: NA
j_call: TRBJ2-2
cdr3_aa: ASSLAGAMNTGELF

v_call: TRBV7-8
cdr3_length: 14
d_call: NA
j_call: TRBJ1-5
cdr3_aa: ASSLERIFSNQPQH

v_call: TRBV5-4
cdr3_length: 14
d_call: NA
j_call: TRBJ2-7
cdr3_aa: ASSVTAGLTPYGQY

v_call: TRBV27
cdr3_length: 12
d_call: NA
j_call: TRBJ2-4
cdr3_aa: ASSLGPGKNIQY

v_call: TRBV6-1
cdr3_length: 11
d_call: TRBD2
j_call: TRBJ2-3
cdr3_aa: ASSDREGDTQY

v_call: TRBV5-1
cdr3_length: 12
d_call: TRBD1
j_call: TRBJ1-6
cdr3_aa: ASTKDRGNSPLH

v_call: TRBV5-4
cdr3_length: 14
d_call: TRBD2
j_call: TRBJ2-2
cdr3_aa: ASSFLTGGSTGELF

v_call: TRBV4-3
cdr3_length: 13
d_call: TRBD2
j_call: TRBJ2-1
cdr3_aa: ASSLLAGVPHEQF

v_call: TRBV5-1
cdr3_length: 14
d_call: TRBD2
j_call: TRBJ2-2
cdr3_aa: ASSLTSLLSGGELF

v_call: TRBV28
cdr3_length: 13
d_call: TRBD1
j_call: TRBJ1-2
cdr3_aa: ASSLERQGEYGYT

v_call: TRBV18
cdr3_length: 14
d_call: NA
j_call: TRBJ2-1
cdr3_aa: ASSPSSGRAYNEQF

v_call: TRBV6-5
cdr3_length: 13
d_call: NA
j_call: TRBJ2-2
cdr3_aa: ASTQWRGWAGELF

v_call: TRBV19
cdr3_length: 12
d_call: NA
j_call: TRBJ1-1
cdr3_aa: ASSIAPRNTEAF

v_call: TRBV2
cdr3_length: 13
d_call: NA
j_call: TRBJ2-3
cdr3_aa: ASSEAEGLLDTQY

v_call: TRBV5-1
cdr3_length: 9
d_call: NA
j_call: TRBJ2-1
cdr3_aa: ASHLYNEQF